Listed here is a single T cell receptor beta chain. This sample is part of a study of blood T cell repertoires in COVID-19. Germline lookup yields CDR1 MNHNS and CDR2 SASEGT. V gave up 1 base and J gave up 8 bases, with 9 bases separating them. The CDR3 totals 13 residues. The table came from immunoSEQ multiplex PCR; TCRdb's copy has only in-frame clones and leaves some out. This sample has more than 150,000 clones, with around 87% found just once. The chain joins TRBV6-1 to TRBJ2-1; possible D gene TRBD2, 5 bases. The sequencing input was peripheral blood. The source of this sequence is a man aged 40-49 years with active or convalescent COVID-19. The CDR3 DNA is TGTGCCAGCAGTGAAGGATCGGGGTATGAGCAGTTCTTC. It is translated as CASSEGSGYEQFF.